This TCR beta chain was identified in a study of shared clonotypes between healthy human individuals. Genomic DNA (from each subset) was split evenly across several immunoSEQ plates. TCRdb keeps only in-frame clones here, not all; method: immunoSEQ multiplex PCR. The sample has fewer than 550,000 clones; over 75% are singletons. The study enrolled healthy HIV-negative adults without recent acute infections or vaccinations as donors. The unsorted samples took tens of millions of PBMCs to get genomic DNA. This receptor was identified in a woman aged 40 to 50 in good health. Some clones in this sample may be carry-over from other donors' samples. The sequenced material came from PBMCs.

This CDR3 reads CASNGDWAGHSYEQYF. The CDR3 nucleotides are TGTGCCAGCAACGGAGACTGGGCAGGGCACTCCTACGAGCAGTACTTC. The rearrangement joins TRBV2 to TRBJ2-7, with TRBD1 as a possible D gene (5 bases). The CDR3 is 16 residues long. Trimming pared 7 bases from V and 0 bases from J, leaving 19 bases between. In germline, CDR1 is SNHLY, CDR2 FYNNEI.